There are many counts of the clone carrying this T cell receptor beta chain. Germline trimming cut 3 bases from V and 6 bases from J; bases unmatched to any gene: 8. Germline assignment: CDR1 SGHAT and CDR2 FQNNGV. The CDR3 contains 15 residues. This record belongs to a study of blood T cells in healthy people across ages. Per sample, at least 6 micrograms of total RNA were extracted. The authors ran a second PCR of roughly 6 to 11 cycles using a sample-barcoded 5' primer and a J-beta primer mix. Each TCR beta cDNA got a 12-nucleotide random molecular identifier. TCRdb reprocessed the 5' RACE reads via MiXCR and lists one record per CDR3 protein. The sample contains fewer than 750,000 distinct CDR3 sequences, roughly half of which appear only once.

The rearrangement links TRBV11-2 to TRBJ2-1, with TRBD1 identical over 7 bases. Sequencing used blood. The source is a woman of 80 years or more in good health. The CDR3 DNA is TGTGCCAGCAGCTTTTCGGGACAGCTTCTCAATGAGCAGTTCTTC. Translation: CASSFSGQLLNEQFF.